The 32 T cell receptor beta chains below all came from one sample that was sequenced in a study of cytomegalovirus exposure and HLA in healthy donors. The data were produced by immunoSEQ multiplex PCR, yet TCRdb's version contains in-frame clones alone and is incomplete. The top ten hold approximately 0.9% of the sample, which has about 280,000 clones, 70% to 90% seen once. The sequenced sample consisted of PBMCs. The source of these receptors is a woman aged 18-29 years in good health and CMV-seronegative.

The V and J genes are TRBV7-2 and TRBJ2-1; a weak D match, TRBD1 (6 bases). V shed 5 bases and J shed 12 bases, with 17 bases lying between them. The CDR3 consists of 13 residues. From germline, CDR1 is SGHTA and CDR2 FQGNSA. CDR3 in amino acids: CASSSNTGRWQFF. The CDR3 DNA follows: TGTGCCAGCAGCAGTAATACAGGGAGATGGCAGTTCTTC.

The gene calls are TRBV2 and TRBJ2-7, with 7 bases that match TRBD1. Trimming took 6 bases from V and 4 from J; bases not matched to a gene: 6. This CDR3 spans 13 amino acids. The V gene's germline CDR1 is SNHLY and CDR2 FYNNEI. The CDR3 sequence is CASRTTQGYEQYF. CDR3 nucleotides: TGTGCCAGCAGGACAACACAGGGGTACGAGCAGTACTTC.

The genes are TRBV27 and TRBJ1-5, with unresolved D. Trimming left V 5 bases short and J 1 base short, with 15 bases between. CDR3 length equals 16 residues. CDR1 is MNHEY, CDR2 SMNVEV, per germline (reference sequence). DNA for the CDR3: TGTGCCAGCAGTCCCTCCCCGACGGAGAGCAATCAGCCCCAGCATTTT. This sequence encodes CASSPSPTESNQPQHF.

This clone was seen a single time. The chain employs TRBV7-9 and TRBJ2-1; TRBD1 matches at 8 bases. The CDR3 extends over 17 amino acids. V gave up 2 bases and J gave up 4 bases; unmatched junction bases: 10. The germline V gene encodes CDR1 SEHNR and CDR2 FQNEAQ (reference sequence). CDR3 in DNA: TGTGCCAGCAGCTTAAGCTTGGCGACAGGGGCATACAATGAGCAGTTCTTC. Protein product: CASSLSLATGAYNEQFF.

The rearrangement uses TRBV30 and TRBJ2-1; D is possibly TRBD2 (6 bases). Trimming removed 3 bases at V and 6 bases at J, with 15 bases between. CDR1 and CDR2 (germline): GTSNPN, SVGIG (reference sequence). The CDR3 has 14 residues. CDR3 sequence (DNA): TGTGCCTGGAGGCCCCGGGGACTCATCAATGAGCAGTTCTTC. Translation: CAWRPRGLINEQFF.

The rearrangement joins TRBV25-1 to TRBJ2-3; 11 bases line up with TRBD2. Per germline, CDR1 MGHDK and CDR2 SYGVNS. Germline trimming cut 6 bases from V and 4 bases from J; bases unmatched to any gene: 9. This CDR3 spans 16 amino acids. In DNA form, the CDR3 reads TGTGCCAGCAGGAAGGGTAGCGGGAGGGCATCAGATACGCAGTATTTT. Amino acid sequence: CASRKGSGRASDTQYF.

This clone occurred a few times. V usage is TRBV27 and J usage is TRBJ1-2; D is unclear. The germline gives CDR1 MNHEY, CDR2 SMNVEV (reference sequence). V lost 4 bases and J lost 8, with 11 bases in between. The CDR3 spans 12 residues. The DNA of the CDR3 is TGTGCCAGCAGTTCCGGGTTCGGAGGCTACACCTTC. This sequence encodes CASSSGFGGYTF.

The chain joins TRBV7-2 to TRBJ1-2; 9 bases are a match to TRBD1. CDR3 length equals 16 residues. Germline CDR1 reads SGHTA; CDR2 reads FQGNSA. The ends lost 6 bases at V and 7 bases at J; junction bases unmatched: 15. This CDR3 is CASRPSGTGIWGGYTF. The CDR3, as DNA: TGTGCCAGCAGGCCTTCCGGGACAGGGATTTGGGGTGGCTACACCTTC. Combining the CDR3 with reference TRBV7-2 and TRBJ1-2 gives the whole variable domain GAGVSQSPSNKVTEKGKDVELRCDPISGHTALYWYRQSLGQGLEFLIYFQGNSAPDKSGLPSDRFSAERTGGSVSTLTIQRTQQEDSAVYLCASRPSGTGIWGGYTFGSGTRLTVV.

The chain has TRBV11-2 and TRBJ2-1; 11 nucleotides align to TRBD2. V dropped 6 bases and J dropped 4; count of bases not matched to a gene: 8. Germline CDR1 SGHAT, CDR2 FQNNGV. This CDR3 region has 16 residues. The CDR3 nucleotides are TGTGCCAGCAGAAGTCAAGGGACTAGCGGTTACAATGAGCAGTTCTTC. Residues: CASRSQGTSGYNEQFF.

This chain uses TRBV2 with TRBJ2-7; possibly TRBD2 for D (6 bases). This CDR3 has 14 amino acids. The ends were cut back, 6 bases at V and 3 bases at J, with 15 bases in the middle. Germline V gene data show CDR1 as SNHLY and CDR2 as FYNNEI. Written as DNA, the CDR3 is TGTGCCAGCAGGCTCACCTTGGGGGGCTACGAGCAGTACTTC. Its protein product is CASRLTLGGYEQYF.

The rearrangement joins TRBV7-2 to TRBJ2-4; perhaps TRBD2 as D (6 bases). Germline V gene sequence: CDR1 SGHTA, CDR2 FQGNSA. The V and J ends lost 7 bases and 4 bases respectively, with 11 bases between them. This CDR3 contains 13 residues. CDR3 nucleotides: TGTGCCAGCACCCGGGACTCAAAAAACATTCAGTACTTC. This sequence encodes CASTRDSKNIQYF.

J is TRBJ2-5 and V is TRBV7-9; D might be TRBD1 (5 bases). The CDR3 contains 16 residues. Germline V gives CDR1 SEHNR, CDR2 FQNEAQ (reference sequence). V lost 7 bases, J lost 5 bases, and 23 bases lay in between. The DNA of the CDR3 is TGTGCCAGCACCTTTGGCCATACAGGTTTTCGCGAGACCCAGTACTTC. The encoded protein is CASTFGHTGFRETQYF.

The gene calls are TRBV28 and TRBJ2-7; 11 bases agree with TRBD2. The germline CDR1 and CDR2 sequences are MDHEN and SYDVKM. Trimming cost V 5 bases and J 4 bases; bases outside gene matches: 4. The CDR3 has 14 amino acids. CDR3 in DNA: TGTGCCAGCAGTCTAGCGGGAGGTAGATACGAGCAGTACTTC. Translated: CASSLAGGRYEQYF.

The chain uses TRBV6-5 and TRBJ2-3; D is possibly TRBD1 (5 bases). V was shortened by 2 bases and J by 9 bases, with 15 bases between the two germline ends. In germline, CDR1 is MNHEY, CDR2 SVGAGI. The CDR3 has 14 residues. DNA of the CDR3: TGTGCCAGCAGTTACAGTCAGGGAATATGGACGCAGTATTTT. Translation gives CASSYSQGIWTQYF.

This clone was detected only once. The chain combines TRBV11-2 with TRBJ1-1, with 7 bases identical to TRBD1. Per germline, CDR1 SGHAT and CDR2 FQNNGV. The CDR3 is made up of 16 amino acids. Unmatched junction bases numbered 9, after V lost 0 bases and J lost 5 bases. As DNA, the CDR3 is TGTGCCAGCAGCTTAGATGGCAGGGGGTTGGGAACTGAAGCTTTCTTT. Protein product: CASSLDGRGLGTEAFF.

The chain couples TRBV4-3 to TRBJ2-2, with TRBD2 matching over 10 bases. CDR1 LGHNA and CDR2 YSLEER come from the germline V gene. The junction had 3 bases not matched to a gene; V was cut back by 2 bases and J by 6 bases. CDR3 length: 15 residues. The CDR3 bases are TGCGCCAGCAGCCAACTAGCGGGAGCGGCCGGGGAGCTGTTTTTT. Residues: CASSQLAGAAGELFF.

The chain links TRBV5-1 to TRBJ2-3; possible D gene TRBD1, 5 bases. The length of the CDR3 is 15 residues. Germline V gene sequence: CDR1 SGHRS, CDR2 YFSETQ. V was cut by 2 bases and J by 0 bases, with 10 bases left in between. The CDR3 here is CASSLLDSSTDTQYF. Here the CDR3 DNA reads TGCGCCAGCAGCTTACTCGACAGTAGCACAGATACGCAGTATTTT.

The V and J genes are TRBV29-1 and TRBJ2-3, with D perhaps TRBD2 (7 bases). V was cut by 6 bases and J by 5 bases, with 24 bases left in between. The CDR3 loop spans 16 amino acids. The germline gives CDR1 SQVTM, CDR2 ANQGSEA. CDR3 sequence: CSVATGAGASGDTQYF. The DNA for the CDR3 is TGCAGCGTCGCCACCGGGGCAGGGGCTAGCGGAGATACGCAGTATTTT.

The chain employs TRBV19 and TRBJ1-5, with a weak D call TRBD1 (6 bases). Trimming stripped 3 bases from V and 2 bases from J, with 11 bases between. The length of the CDR3 is 15 residues. Germline V gene data show CDR1 as LNHDA and CDR2 as SQIVND (reference sequence). CDR3 residues: CASSIGGLGNQPQHF. CDR3 nucleotide sequence: TGTGCCAGTAGTATCGGGGGGCTCGGCAATCAGCCCCAGCATTTT.

This chain uses TRBV11-3 with TRBJ2-3, with D perhaps TRBD2 (6 bases). The CDR3 covers 15 residues. Germline values: CDR1 SGHNT, CDR2 YENEEA. V was shortened by 4 bases and J by 5 bases, with 16 bases between the two germline ends. The CDR3 DNA reads TGTGCCAGCAGCTCCGGGACTCCAGGGCAAGATACGCAGTATTTT. Its protein is CASSSGTPGQDTQYF. The full variable domain, completed using reference TRBV11-3 and TRBJ2-3, is EAGVVQSPRYKIIEKKQPVAFWCNPISGHNTLYWYLQNLGQGPELLIRYENEEAVDDSQLPKDRFSAERLKGVDSTLKIQPAELGDSAVYLCASSSGTPGQDTQYFGPGTRLTVL.

V and J are TRBV10-3 and TRBJ1-1, with TRBD1 as a possible D gene (6 bases). The germline gives CDR1 ENHRY, CDR2 SYGVKD. The CDR3 loop spans 14 amino acids. Trimming took off 4 bases at V and 1 base at J, with 10 bases between the two ends. This chain's CDR3 is CAISGTGTNTEAFF. For the CDR3, the DNA is TGTGCCATCAGTGGCACAGGGACGAACACTGAAGCTTTCTTT.

This clone was picked up a small number of times. The rearrangement uses TRBV12-5 and TRBJ2-7; D gene ambiguous. Germline V CDR1 and CDR2: LGHNT, FRNRAP. The V gene lost 6 bases and the J gene lost 0 bases, with 12 bases spanning the gap. The CDR3 covers 14 residues. CDR3 sequence: CASGSKEFSYEQYF. The CDR3 DNA reads as TGTGCTAGTGGCTCAAAGGAGTTCTCCTACGAGCAGTACTTC.

This chain connects TRBV19 to TRBJ2-7, with 8 bases matching TRBD2. The CDR3 has 16 amino acids. Trimming removed 7 bases from V and 6 bases from J; junction bases left unmatched: 17. The V gene's germline CDR1 is LNHDA and CDR2 SQIVND (reference sequence). CDR3 sequence: CASMSPGSGRRREQYF. CDR3 coding DNA: TGTGCCAGTATGAGTCCGGGGAGCGGGAGAAGGCGCGAGCAGTACTTC. Using reference TRBV19 and TRBJ2-7 for the parts outside the CDR3, the full variable domain is DGGITQSPKYLFRKEGQNVTLSCEQNLNHDAMYWYRQDPGQGLRLIYYSQIVNDFQKGDIAEGYSVSREKKESFPLTVTSAQKNPTAFYLCASMSPGSGRRREQYFGPGTRLTVT.

In its sample, this clone was seen a few times. The chain combines TRBV28 with TRBJ1-5; TRBD1 agrees at 8 bases. Trimming removed 4 bases from V and 3 bases from J; junction bases left unmatched: 2. CDR3 length: 14 amino acids. CDR1 and CDR2 (germline): MDHEN, SYDVKM. The CDR3 nucleotides read TGTGCCAGCAGTTGGACAGGGAACAATCAGCCCCAGCATTTT. Residues: CASSWTGNNQPQHF.

J is TRBJ2-7 and V is TRBV28; 8 nucleotides agree with TRBD2. Germline lookup yields CDR1 MDHEN and CDR2 SYDVKM. Trimming at V came to 2 bases and at J to 0 bases, leaving 6 bases not matched to a gene. The CDR3 is 16 residues long. For the CDR3, the DNA is TGTGCCAGCAGTTTAAGTCGGAGCGGGAGCTCCTACGAGCAGTACTTC. Residues: CASSLSRSGSSYEQYF. The full variable domain, rest sourced from reference TRBV28 and TRBJ2-7, is DVKVTQSSRYLVKRTGEKVFLECVQDMDHENMFWYRQDPGLGLRLIYFSYDVKMKEKGDIPEGYSVSREKKERFSLILESASTNQTSMYLCASSLSRSGSSYEQYFGPGTRLTVT.

The chain uses TRBV4-2 and TRBJ2-1; 8 bases are a match to TRBD2. V lost 0 bases and J lost 9; bases outside the gene matches: 7. The CDR3 is made up of 15 amino acids. Germline-derived CDR1 and CDR2 are LGHNA and YNFKEQ. CDR3 DNA sequence: TGTGCCAGCAGCCAAGAAGGCGGGAGGACGGTTGAGCAGTTCTTC. Protein product: CASSQEGGRTVEQFF.

The chain couples TRBV14 to TRBJ1-2, with a tentative D call TRBD1 (6 bases). Germline assignment: CDR1 SGHDN and CDR2 FVKESK. This CDR3 contains 13 residues. With 3 bases removed from V and 7 bases from J, the gap between germline ends came to 12 bases. CDR3 protein: CASSQAGVGGYTF. For the CDR3, the DNA is TGTGCCAGCAGCCAGGCAGGGGTTGGTGGCTACACCTTC. Together with reference TRBV14 and TRBJ1-2, the CDR3 gives the full variable domain: EAGVTQFPSHSVIEKGQTVTLRCDPISGHDNLYWYRRVMGKEIKFLLHFVKESKQDESGMPNNRFLAERTGGTYSTLKVQPAELEDSGVYFCASSQAGVGGYTFGSGTRLTVV.

The chain uses TRBV28 and TRBJ2-3; TRBD2 aligns across 12 bases. There are 16 residues in the CDR3. The V gene end was trimmed by 6 bases and the J gene end by 1 base; junction bases not matched to a gene: 5. Germline V gene lookup returns CDR1 MDHEN and CDR2 SYDVKM. The CDR3 spells CASRAGLAGRTDTQYF. The CDR3, as DNA: TGTGCCAGCAGAGCCGGACTAGCGGGGCGCACAGATACGCAGTATTTT. The complete variable domain, with remaining parts taken from reference TRBV28 and TRBJ2-3, reads DVKVTQSSRYLVKRTGEKVFLECVQDMDHENMFWYRQDPGLGLRLIYFSYDVKMKEKGDIPEGYSVSREKKERFSLILESASTNQTSMYLCASRAGLAGRTDTQYFGPGTRLTVL.

The rearrangement links TRBV18 to TRBJ2-1; TRBD2 matches 10 bases. This CDR3 is built from 19 residues. Losses at the gene ends were 0 bases for V and 5 bases for J; bases not matched to a gene: 13. Germline CDR1 KGHSH, CDR2 LQKENI. The CDR3 nucleotides are TGTGCCAGCTCACCACCAGGAGAACGGGGACTAGCGAACCACAATGAGCAGTTCTTC. This gives the protein CASSPPGERGLANHNEQFF.

The V gene is TRBV2, the J gene TRBJ2-7; 7 bases map to TRBD2. V gave up 7 bases and J gave up 0 bases; unmatched junction bases: 24. Germline V gives CDR1 SNHLY, CDR2 FYNNEI. CDR3 size: 20 residues. CDR3 coding DNA: TGTGCCAGCACCAATAAGCGACCGAGCGGGATTACGATTAGCTCCTACGAGCAGTACTTC. This gives the protein CASTNKRPSGITISSYEQYF.

This chain joins TRBV6-1 and TRBJ2-1; TRBD2 aligns across 15 bases. This CDR3 comprises 16 residues. V shed 8 bases and J 6 bases; nucleotides not matched to a gene: 8. The germline gives CDR1 MNHNS, CDR2 SASEGT. In nucleotides, the CDR3 is TGTGCCAGCGGTGGGACTAGCGGGAGGAAGGTCAATGAGCAGTTCTTC. Translated, it gives CASGGTSGRKVNEQFF.

This clone was seen a handful of times. This chain joins TRBV7-2 and TRBJ2-7, with TRBD1 identical over 11 bases. Germline CDR1 SGHTA, CDR2 FQGNSA. V dropped 1 base and J dropped 2; count of bases not matched to a gene: 1. The length of the CDR3 is 15 residues. The CDR3 DNA is TGTGCCAGCAGCTTAGTGGGACAGGGGGCCTACGAGCAGTACTTC. It codes for CASSLVGQGAYEQYF.